This TCR beta chain is from a study of shared clonotypes between healthy human individuals. Turning to this clone: Other DNA sequences in this specimen translate into the identical CDR3.

The assay was immunoSEQ multiplex PCR, and TCRdb's table has in-frame clones only and misses some. The sample holds 2 million to 2.5 million clones, 85% to 95% seen once. Trimming shortened V by 0 bases and J by 2 bases, and 8 bases separated the two germline ends. There are 14 residues in the CDR3. Germline lookup yields CDR1 LGHNA and CDR2 YSLEER. The material sequenced was naive CD4+ T cells from PBMCs. Regarding subset: CD45RA+ positively selected. This receptor was obtained from a man younger than 35 in good health. Some clones in this sample may be carry-over from other donors' samples. The rearrangement uses TRBV4-3 and TRBJ2-7; D perhaps matches TRBD1 (5 bases). For the CDR3, the DNA is TGCGCCAGCAGCCAAGATCCCAGGGCCTACGAGCAGTACTTC. The encoded protein is CASSQDPRAYEQYF.